The next 30 T cell receptor beta chains were all read from a single sample in a study of blood T cells in healthy people across ages. Sample-barcoded 5' priming and a J-beta primer mix drove a second PCR of 7 to 11 cycles. TCRdb re-called the 5' RACE reads through MiXCR, storing one row per CDR3 protein. This sample has over 950,000 distinct CDR3 sequences; roughly half occur once, and the top ten carry roughly a fifth. The sample consisted of blood. Receptor source: a woman aged 55-75 years in good health.

V gene TRBV29-1 combines with J gene TRBJ2-1; D is ambiguous. This CDR3 region has 14 residues. V was cut by 4 bases and J by 6 bases, with 16 bases left in between. Germline lookup yields CDR1 SQVTM and CDR2 ANQGSEA. In nucleotides, the CDR3 is TGCAGCGTTGGAAAAGGGTTTATGGGCAATGAGCAGTTCTTC. Its protein is CSVGKGFMGNEQFF.

This rearrangement joins TRBV12-3 or TRBV12-4 to TRBJ2-7; 7 bases fit TRBD1. V trimming: 5 bases; J trimming: 1 base; junction bases outside the gene matches: 5. This CDR3 contains 14 residues. CDR3 region: CASSPWTGSYEQYF. For the CDR3, the DNA is TGTGCCAGCAGTCCGTGGACAGGTTCCTACGAGCAGTACTTC.

The chain uses TRBV20-1 and TRBJ2-7; 9 positions agree with TRBD1. Germline CDR1 DFQATT, CDR2 SNEGSKA (reference sequence). This CDR3 contains 15 residues. The ends lost 6 bases at V and 1 base at J; junction bases unmatched: 10. CDR3 DNA sequence: TGCAGTGCCCACTATACCGGGACAGGGTCCTACGAGCAGTACTTC. Amino acid sequence: CSAHYTGTGSYEQYF.

The chain is built from TRBV3-1 and TRBJ2-1, with 12 bases aligning to TRBD2. The V and J ends lost 4 bases and 5 bases, in that order; junction bases with no gene match: 3. Germline CDR1 is LGHDT and CDR2 is YNNKEL (reference sequence). CDR3 length: 15 amino acids. DNA of the CDR3: TGTGCCAGCAGCCTGACTAGCGGGGGAAACAATGAGCAGTTCTTC. Amino acid sequence: CASSLTSGGNNEQFF.

This clonotype was counted between two and nine times. V is TRBV29-1 and J is TRBJ1-1, with D hard to call. Germline loops: CDR1 SQVTM, CDR2 ANQGSEA. This CDR3 spans 13 amino acids. V gave up 6 bases and J gave up 0 bases, with 11 bases separating them. The CDR3 coding sequence is TGCAGCGTATCCAATGGGGTGAACACTGAAGCTTTCTTT. This codes for CSVSNGVNTEAFF. Filled out from reference TRBV29-1 and TRBJ1-1, the complete variable domain reads SAVISQKPSRDICQRGTSLTIQCQVDSQVTMMFWYRQQPGQSLTLIATANQGSEATYESGFVIDKFPISRPNLTFSTLTVSNMSPEDSSIYLCSVSNGVNTEAFFGQGTRLTVV.

This chain joins TRBV5-6 and TRBJ2-5; D ambiguous. Germline-derived CDR1 and CDR2 are SGHDT and YYEEEE. This CDR3 contains 14 residues. V was trimmed by 4 bases and J by 5 bases, leaving 15 bases between them. The CDR3 region has the DNA TGTGCCAGCAGCGGTCAGGACGGAGCTGAGACCCAGTACTTC. Protein product: CASSGQDGAETQYF. Based on the CDR3 plus reference TRBV5-6 and TRBJ2-5, the full variable domain is DAGVTQSPTHLIKTRGQQVTLRCSPKSGHDTVSWYQQALGQGPQFIFQYYEEEERQRGNFPDRFSGHQFPNYSSELNVNALLLGDSALYLCASSGQDGAETQYFGPGTRLLVL.

The chain carries TRBV20-1 and TRBJ2-2, with D perhaps TRBD2 (6 bases). The CDR3 contains 16 residues. V gave up 3 bases and J gave up 4 bases, with 18 bases separating them. CDR1 is DFQATT and CDR2 is SNEGSKA in the germline V gene (reference sequence). CDR3 nucleotides: TGCAGTGCTAGCCGGTACCTGGGGGGAGGCACCGGGGAGCTGTTTTTT. This translates into CSASRYLGGGTGELFF.

The sample holds one count of this clonotype. The chain links TRBV12-3 or TRBV12-4 to TRBJ2-3; the D gene could be TRBD1 or TRBD2 (5 bases each). The CDR3 is made up of 15 amino acids. With 7 bases removed from V and 2 bases from J, the gap between germline ends came to 16 bases. In DNA form, the CDR3 reads TGTGCCAGCAATCCGCCCGGGGCTCACACAGATACGCAGTATTTT. Protein: CASNPPGAHTDTQYF.

The chain couples TRBV7-3 to TRBJ2-7; perhaps D is TRBD1 or TRBD2 (5 bases each). Gene TRBJ2-5 matches the end of the DNA better, so the J call may be wrong. Germline V gene lookup returns CDR1 SGHTA and CDR2 FQGTGA. The CDR3 has 14 residues. Here the CDR3 reads CASSLRGSRETQYF. The CDR3 nucleotides read TGTGCCAGCAGCTTAAGGGGGTCCAGAGAGACCCAGTACTTC.

This clonotype was seen repeatedly, ten times or more. The chain links TRBV29-1 to TRBJ2-4; 7 bases match TRBD1. CDR3 length: 14 residues. Germline V CDR1 and CDR2: SQVTM, ANQGSEA. With 6 bases clipped from V and 10 bases from J, the junction kept 15 bases outside the gene matches. CDR3 in amino acids: CSVGTATRNTIQYF. The CDR3 coding sequence is TGCAGCGTCGGGACAGCAACAAGAAACACGATTCAGTACTTC.

The chain has TRBV6-5 and TRBJ1-6; D gene uncertain. Looked up from germline, CDR1 is MNHEY and CDR2 is SVGAGI. The CDR3 extends over 11 amino acids. The ends were cut back, 4 bases at V and 14 bases at J, with 9 bases in the middle. CDR3 amino acids: CASSSGTTLHF. The CDR3 nucleotides are TGTGCCAGCAGTTCGGGCACCACCCTCCACTTT.

This rearrangement joins TRBV15 to TRBJ2-7, with TRBD1 matching 8 bases. V lost 0 bases and J lost 1; bases outside the gene matches: 11. CDR3 length equals 18 residues. Germline V CDR1 and CDR2: LNHNV, YYDKDF (reference sequence). The DNA of the CDR3 is TGTGCCACCAGCAGAGATAGATGGCAGGGGGCTCGTTCCTACGAGCAGTACTTC. This gives the protein CATSRDRWQGARSYEQYF.

This rearrangement joins TRBV12-3 or TRBV12-4 to TRBJ2-1, with TRBD2 matching 10 bases. The CDR3 is 17 residues long. V shed 2 bases, J shed 7 bases, and the junction held 11 bases outside the gene matches. The chain's CDR3 is CASSLRPSGSWGNEQFF. The CDR3 nucleotides are TGTGCCAGCAGTTTACGGCCTAGCGGGAGCTGGGGGAATGAGCAGTTCTTC.

The genes are TRBV6-6 and TRBJ1-2, with D unclear. V gave up 2 bases and J gave up 5 bases, with 9 bases separating them. From germline, CDR1 is MNHNY and CDR2 SVGAGI (reference sequence). There are 13 residues in the CDR3. The DNA of the CDR3 is TGTGCCAGCAGTTACAAAAGCAGATATGGCTACACCTTC. It is translated as CASSYKSRYGYTF.

The gene calls are TRBV27 and TRBJ2-1; D is unresolved. CDR1 is MNHEY and CDR2 is SMNVEV in the germline V gene (reference sequence). The CDR3 length is 12 residues. V lost 3 bases to trimming and J lost 10 bases, with 10 bases between them. CDR3 sequence reads: CASSFPIGEQFF. The CDR3 DNA sequence: TGTGCCAGCAGTTTTCCTATCGGGGAGCAGTTCTTC.

This clonotype was observed a handful of times. The chain employs TRBV4-1 and TRBJ2-7; D call uncertain. The V end was cut by 2 bases, the J end by 0 bases, with 8 bases between. CDR3 size: 14 residues. CDR1 is MGHRA and CDR2 is YSYEKL in the germline V gene. DNA of the CDR3: TGCGCCAGCAGCCAACAGGTTATCTCCTACGAGCAGTACTTC. Its protein product is CASSQQVISYEQYF.

This clonotype was counted only a few times. The V call is TRBV12-3 or TRBV12-4, the J call TRBJ1-2; unclear D gene. The CDR3 is 16 residues long. The V end was cut by 5 bases, the J end by 0 bases, with 16 bases between. The CDR3 region has the DNA TGTGCCAGCAGTGAAACCTCGAGCGGTACTAACTATGGCTACACCTTC. Translation: CASSETSSGTNYGYTF.

CDR3 DNA sequence: TGTGCCAGCAGCTTTGGAGGTTCACGGGGATTCTACAATGAGCAGTTCTTC. This sequence encodes CASSFGGSRGFYNEQFF. The chain uses TRBV11-2 and TRBJ2-1; weak D call: TRBD2 (5 bases). The CDR3 spans 17 residues. The germline V gene encodes CDR1 SGHAT and CDR2 FQNNGV. Trimming removed 3 bases from V and 3 bases from J, with 18 bases in between.

This clonotype has only a few counts. The chain couples TRBV12-3 or TRBV12-4 to TRBJ2-3, with D possibly being TRBD2 (6 bases). V was clipped by 6 bases and J by 4 bases, with 17 bases between them. The CDR3 is made up of 15 amino acids. CDR3 loop: CASSTQLALADTQYF. Here the CDR3 DNA reads TGTGCCAGCAGCACCCAACTAGCACTAGCAGATACGCAGTATTTT.

Only a few counts were recorded for this clonotype. The chain combines TRBV27 with TRBJ2-7; D unresolved. The V gene lost 2 bases and the J gene lost 2 bases, with 13 bases spanning the gap. Per germline, CDR1 MNHEY and CDR2 SMNVEV (reference sequence). The CDR3 covers 15 residues. The CDR3 DNA reads TGTGCCAGCAGTTTAGATGTGTTACGAACCTACGAGCAGTACTTC. Translation gives CASSLDVLRTYEQYF.

This clonotype was observed once. Germline is not matched at one junction end, which may reflect a read error. The chain recombines TRBV23-1 with TRBJ2-7, with D possibly matching TRBD1 (6 bases). TRBV23-1 belongs to the ORF category, with a function that is uncertain. The CDR3 totals 15 residues. The DNA for the CDR3 is TGCGCCTGCAGTCAATCGAGGGGGAGATGGTACGAGCAGTACTTC. Translation gives CACSQSRGRWYEQYF.

About this clonotype: Germline is not matched at one junction end, which may reflect a read error. The chain employs TRBV20-1 and TRBJ2-7; 7 bases align to TRBD1. The J call could be wrong; TRBJ2-5 is a better fit for the DNA end. The CDR3 is 13 residues long. The germline V gene encodes CDR1 DFQATT and CDR2 SNEGSKA (reference sequence). CDR3 loop: CSAEHRGQETQYF. The CDR3 nucleotides read TGTAGTGCTGAACACAGGGGCCAAGAGACCCAGTACTTC.

The gene calls are TRBV18 and TRBJ2-3; TRBD2 might be the D (6 bases). Germline CDR1 reads KGHSH; CDR2 reads LQKENI. Trimming took 3 bases from V and 2 from J, leaving 15 bases between them. There are 16 residues in the CDR3. The CDR3 coding sequence is TGTGCCAGCTCACCTGGCGGGGAAGCGATCACAGATACGCAGTATTTT. Its protein product is CASSPGGEAITDTQYF.

This sequence joins TRBV28 and TRBJ1-6, with no clear D. Germline CDR1 MDHEN, CDR2 SYDVKM. The CDR3 extends over 14 amino acids. With 6 bases removed from V and 10 bases from J, the gap between germline ends came to 16 bases. Here the CDR3 reads CASRLHPPYSPLHF. In DNA, the CDR3 is TGTGCCAGCAGGCTCCATCCGCCTTACTCACCCCTCCACTTT.

This rearrangement joins TRBV4-1 to TRBJ2-1; no clear D. The CDR3 covers 12 residues. V gave up 1 base and J gave up 13 bases, with 11 bases separating them. CDR1 MGHRA and CDR2 YSYEKL come from the germline V gene. The CDR3 DNA reads TGCGCCAGCAGCCAAGGGGCTCTGACCCAGTTCTTC. Its translation: CASSQGALTQFF.

The chain carries TRBV12-3 or TRBV12-4 and TRBJ2-5; 8 bases line up with TRBD2. The CDR3 consists of 15 residues. The V segment lost 2 bases and the J segment 5 bases; nucleotides outside the gene matches: 7. In DNA form, the CDR3 reads TGTGCCAGCAGTTTACACAGCGGGAGTGGGGAGACCCAGTACTTC. Amino acids: CASSLHSGSGETQYF.

The V gene is TRBV2, the J gene TRBJ2-7; 10 bases line up with TRBD1. The CDR3 has 14 amino acids. V trimming: 6 bases; J trimming: 6 bases; junction bases outside the gene matches: 8. Germline V CDR1 and CDR2: SNHLY, FYNNEI. The CDR3: CASRRGTGEIEQYF. Written as DNA, the CDR3 is TGTGCCAGCAGAAGGGGGACAGGGGAGATCGAGCAGTACTTC.

J is TRBJ1-5 and V is TRBV27; 9 nucleotides line up with TRBD1. With 10 bases clipped from V and 7 bases from J, the junction kept 11 bases outside the gene matches. The CDR3 is 14 residues long. Germline V gene lookup returns CDR1 MNHEY and CDR2 SMNVEV (reference sequence). CDR3 in DNA: TGTGCCATACAGCCGGGACAGGGAGACCAGCCCCAGCATTTT. As protein: CAIQPGQGDQPQHF.

This sequence joins TRBV29-1 and TRBJ2-2; no clear D gene. Trimming took off 4 bases at V and 7 bases at J, with 7 bases between the two ends. This CDR3 has 11 amino acids. From germline, CDR1 is SQVTM and CDR2 ANQGSEA. The CDR3 nucleotides are TGCAGCGTTGGAGACATCGGGGAGCTGTTTTTT. Protein sequence: CSVGDIGELFF.

This clonotype was detected once. The chain uses TRBV5-1 and TRBJ2-7, with TRBD1 matching over 7 bases. The V gene end was trimmed by 5 bases and the J gene end by 0 bases; junction bases not matched to a gene: 8. The V gene's germline CDR1 is SGHRS and CDR2 YFSETQ. The CDR3 extends over 15 amino acids. The CDR3 spells CASRTGTDFSYEQYF. The CDR3 bases are TGCGCCAGCAGAACGGGGACAGATTTCTCCTACGAGCAGTACTTC.